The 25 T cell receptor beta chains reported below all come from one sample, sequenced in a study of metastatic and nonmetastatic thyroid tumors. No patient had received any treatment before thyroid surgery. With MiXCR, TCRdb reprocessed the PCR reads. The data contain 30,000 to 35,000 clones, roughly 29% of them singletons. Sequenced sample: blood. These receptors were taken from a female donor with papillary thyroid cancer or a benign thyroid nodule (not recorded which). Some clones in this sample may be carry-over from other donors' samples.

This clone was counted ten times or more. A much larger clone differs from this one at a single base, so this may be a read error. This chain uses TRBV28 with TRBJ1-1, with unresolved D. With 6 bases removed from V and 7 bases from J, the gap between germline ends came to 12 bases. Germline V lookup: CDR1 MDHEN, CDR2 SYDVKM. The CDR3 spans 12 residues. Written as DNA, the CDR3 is TGTGCCAGCAGAAGTCGGGTTCATGAAGCTTTCTTT. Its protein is CASRSRVHEAFF.

The CDR3 loop is CATSRVATSGRESTDTQYF. The CDR3 DNA reads as TGTGCCACCAGCAGAGTGGCGACTAGCGGGAGGGAAAGCACAGATACGCAGTATTTT. The rearrangement uses TRBV15 and TRBJ2-3, with TRBD2 identical over 14 bases. V lost 1 base to trimming and J lost 0 bases; unmatched junction nucleotides: 6. This CDR3 region has 19 residues. CDR1 and CDR2 (germline): LNHNV, YYDKDF (reference sequence).

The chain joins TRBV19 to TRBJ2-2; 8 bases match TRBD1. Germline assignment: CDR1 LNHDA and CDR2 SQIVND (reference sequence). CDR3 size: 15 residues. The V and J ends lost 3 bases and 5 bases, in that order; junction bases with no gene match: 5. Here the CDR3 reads CASSILGQATGELFF. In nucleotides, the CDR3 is TGTGCCAGTAGTATTTTGGGACAGGCGACCGGGGAGCTGTTTTTT.

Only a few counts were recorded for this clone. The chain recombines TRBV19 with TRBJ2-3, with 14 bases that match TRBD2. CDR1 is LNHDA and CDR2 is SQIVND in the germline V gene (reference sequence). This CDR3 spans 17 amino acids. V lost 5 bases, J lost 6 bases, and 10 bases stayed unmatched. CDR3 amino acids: CASSARLAGGVRDTQYF. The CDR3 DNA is TGTGCCAGTAGTGCCCGACTAGCGGGGGGGGTGCGGGATACGCAGTATTTT.

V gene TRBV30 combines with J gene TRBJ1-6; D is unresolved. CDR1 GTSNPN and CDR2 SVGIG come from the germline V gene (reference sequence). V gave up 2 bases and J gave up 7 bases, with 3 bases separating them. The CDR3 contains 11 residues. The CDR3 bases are TGTGCCTGGAGTAGAAATTCACCCCTCCACTTT. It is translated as CAWSRNSPLHF.

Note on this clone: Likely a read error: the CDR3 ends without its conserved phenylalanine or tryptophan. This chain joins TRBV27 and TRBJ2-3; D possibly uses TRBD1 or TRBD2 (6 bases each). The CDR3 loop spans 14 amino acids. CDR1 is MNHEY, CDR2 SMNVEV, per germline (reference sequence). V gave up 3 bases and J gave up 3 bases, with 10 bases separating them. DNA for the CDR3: TGTGCCAGCAGTTTCCCGGGGGCAACAGATACGCAGTATCTT. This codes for CASSFPGATDTQYL.

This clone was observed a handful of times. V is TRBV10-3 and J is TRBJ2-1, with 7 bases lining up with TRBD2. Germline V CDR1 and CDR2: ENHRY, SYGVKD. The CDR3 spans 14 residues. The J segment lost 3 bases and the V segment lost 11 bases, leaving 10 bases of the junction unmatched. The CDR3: CASRLALGYNEQFF. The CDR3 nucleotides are TGTGCCTCCCGACTAGCCCTAGGCTACAATGAGCAGTTCTTC.

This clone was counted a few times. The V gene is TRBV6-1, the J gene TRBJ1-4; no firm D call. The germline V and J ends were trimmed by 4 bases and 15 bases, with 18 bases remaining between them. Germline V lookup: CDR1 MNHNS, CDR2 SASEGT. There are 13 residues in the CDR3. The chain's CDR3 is CASSAVSTRRLFF. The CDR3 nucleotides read TGTGCCAGCAGTGCGGTTTCGACGCGACGTTTGTTTTTT.

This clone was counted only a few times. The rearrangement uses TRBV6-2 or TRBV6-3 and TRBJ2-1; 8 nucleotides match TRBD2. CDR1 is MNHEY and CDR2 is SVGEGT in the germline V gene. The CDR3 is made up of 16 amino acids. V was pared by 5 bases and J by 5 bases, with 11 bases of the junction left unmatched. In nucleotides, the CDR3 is TGTGCCAGCAGTAAACTAGCGGTCCGCGAAGACAATGAGCAGTTCTTC. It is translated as CASSKLAVREDNEQFF.

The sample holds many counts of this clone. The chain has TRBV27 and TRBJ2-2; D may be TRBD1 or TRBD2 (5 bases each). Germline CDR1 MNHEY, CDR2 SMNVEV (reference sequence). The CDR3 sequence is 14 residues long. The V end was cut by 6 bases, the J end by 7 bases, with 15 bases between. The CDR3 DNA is TGTGCCAGCAGCCTAGGGAGACAGTTCGGGGAGCTGTTTTTT. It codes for CASSLGRQFGELFF.

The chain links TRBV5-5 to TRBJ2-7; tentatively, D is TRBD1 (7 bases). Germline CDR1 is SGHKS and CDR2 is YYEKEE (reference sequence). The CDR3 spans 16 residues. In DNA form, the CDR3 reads TGTGCCAGCATCTTGGAGGAGGGGGCGGCTTCCTACGAGCAGTACGTC. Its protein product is CASILEEGAASYEQYV.

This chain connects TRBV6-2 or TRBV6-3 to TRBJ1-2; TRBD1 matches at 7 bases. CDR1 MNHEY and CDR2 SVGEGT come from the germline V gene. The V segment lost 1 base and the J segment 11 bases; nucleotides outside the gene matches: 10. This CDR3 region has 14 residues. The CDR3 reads CASSYYSSGRGYTF. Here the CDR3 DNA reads TGTGCCAGCAGTTACTATTCATCGGGCAGGGGGTACACCTTC.

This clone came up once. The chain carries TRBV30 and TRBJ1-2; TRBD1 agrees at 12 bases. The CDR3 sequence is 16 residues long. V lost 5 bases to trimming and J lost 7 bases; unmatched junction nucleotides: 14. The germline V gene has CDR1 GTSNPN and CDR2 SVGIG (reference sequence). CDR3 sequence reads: CAWVPTPGQGARGYTF. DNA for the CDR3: TGTGCCTGGGTCCCAACGCCGGGACAGGGGGCGCGTGGCTACACCTTC.

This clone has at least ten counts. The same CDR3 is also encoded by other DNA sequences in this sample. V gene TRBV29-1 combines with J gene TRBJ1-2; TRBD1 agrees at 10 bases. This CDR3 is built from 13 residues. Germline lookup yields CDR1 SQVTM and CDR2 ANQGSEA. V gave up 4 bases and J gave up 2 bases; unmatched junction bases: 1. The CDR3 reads CSVGTGGNYGYTF. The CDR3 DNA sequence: TGCAGCGTTGGGACAGGGGGGAACTATGGCTACACCTTC.

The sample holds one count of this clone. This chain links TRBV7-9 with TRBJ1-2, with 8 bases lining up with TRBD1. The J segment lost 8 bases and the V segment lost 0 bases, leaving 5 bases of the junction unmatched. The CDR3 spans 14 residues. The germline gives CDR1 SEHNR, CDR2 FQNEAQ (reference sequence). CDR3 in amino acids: CASSLASTGDGYTF. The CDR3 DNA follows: TGTGCCAGCAGCTTAGCTTCGACAGGGGACGGCTACACCTTC.

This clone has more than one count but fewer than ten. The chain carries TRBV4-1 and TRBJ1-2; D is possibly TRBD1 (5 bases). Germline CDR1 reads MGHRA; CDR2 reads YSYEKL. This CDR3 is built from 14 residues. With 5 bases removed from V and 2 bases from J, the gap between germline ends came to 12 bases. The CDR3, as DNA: TGCGCCAGCAGCTCCGGGACGGACAACTATGGCTACACCTTC. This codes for CASSSGTDNYGYTF.

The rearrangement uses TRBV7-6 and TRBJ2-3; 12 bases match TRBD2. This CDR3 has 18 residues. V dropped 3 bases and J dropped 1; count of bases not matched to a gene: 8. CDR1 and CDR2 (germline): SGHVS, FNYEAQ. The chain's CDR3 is CASSLAGTSGQRTDTQYF. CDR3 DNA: TGTGCCAGCAGCTTGGCCGGGACTAGCGGGCAGCGCACAGATACGCAGTATTTT.

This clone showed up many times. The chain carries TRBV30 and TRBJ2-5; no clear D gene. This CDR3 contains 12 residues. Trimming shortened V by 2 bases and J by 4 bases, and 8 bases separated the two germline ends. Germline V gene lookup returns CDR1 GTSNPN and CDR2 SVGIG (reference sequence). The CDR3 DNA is TGTGCCTGGAGTCCCAAGCTAGAGACCCAGTACTTC. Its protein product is CAWSPKLETQYF.

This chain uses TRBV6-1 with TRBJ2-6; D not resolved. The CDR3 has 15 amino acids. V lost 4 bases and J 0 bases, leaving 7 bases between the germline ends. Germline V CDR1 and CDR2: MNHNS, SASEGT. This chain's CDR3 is CASSVTGSGANVLTF. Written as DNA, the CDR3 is TGTGCCAGCAGTGTAACGGGCTCTGGGGCCAACGTCCTGACTTTC.

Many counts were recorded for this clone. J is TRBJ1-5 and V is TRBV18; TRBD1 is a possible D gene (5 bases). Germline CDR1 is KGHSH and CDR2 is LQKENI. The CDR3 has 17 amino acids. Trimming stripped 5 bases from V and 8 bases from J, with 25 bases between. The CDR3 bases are TGTGCCAGCTCAAAAGGGGCTCCGGGGCCCGGGGGAGAGCCCCAGCATTTT. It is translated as CASSKGAPGPGGEPQHF.

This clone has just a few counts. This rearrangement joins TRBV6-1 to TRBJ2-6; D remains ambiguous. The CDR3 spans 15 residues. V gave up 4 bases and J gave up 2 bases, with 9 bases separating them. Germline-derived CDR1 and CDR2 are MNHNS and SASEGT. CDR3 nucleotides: TGTGCCAGCAGTGTCGAGACTGCTGGGGCCAACGTCCTGACTTTC. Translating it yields CASSVETAGANVLTF.

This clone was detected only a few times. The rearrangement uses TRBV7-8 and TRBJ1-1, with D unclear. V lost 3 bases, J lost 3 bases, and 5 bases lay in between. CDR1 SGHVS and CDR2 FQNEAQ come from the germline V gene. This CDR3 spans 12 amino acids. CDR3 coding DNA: TGTGCCAGCAGCTTCCGAGACACTGAAGCTTTCTTT. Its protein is CASSFRDTEAFF.

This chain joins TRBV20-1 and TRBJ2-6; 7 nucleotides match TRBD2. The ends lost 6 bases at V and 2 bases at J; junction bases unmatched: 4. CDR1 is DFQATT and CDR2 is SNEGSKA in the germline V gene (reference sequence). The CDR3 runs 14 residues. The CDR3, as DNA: TGCAGTGCCTTGAGCGGGGCTGGGGCCAACGTCCTGACTTTC. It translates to CSALSGAGANVLTF.

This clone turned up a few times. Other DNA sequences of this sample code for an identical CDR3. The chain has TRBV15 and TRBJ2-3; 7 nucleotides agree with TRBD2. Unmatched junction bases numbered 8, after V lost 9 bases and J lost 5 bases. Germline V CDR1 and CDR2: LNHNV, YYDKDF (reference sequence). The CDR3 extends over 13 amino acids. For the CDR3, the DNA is TGTGCCACTGGAGCTAGCGGACAAGATACGCAGTATTTT. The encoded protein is CATGASGQDTQYF.

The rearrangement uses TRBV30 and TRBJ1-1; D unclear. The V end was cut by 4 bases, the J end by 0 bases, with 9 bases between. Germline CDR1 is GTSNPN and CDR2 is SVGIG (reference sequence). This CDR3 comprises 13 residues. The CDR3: CAWKKHLNTEAFF. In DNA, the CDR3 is TGTGCCTGGAAGAAACACCTGAACACTGAAGCTTTCTTT.